The clone carrying this T cell receptor (beta chain) was detected ten times or more. The starting material, 2 million PBMCs stored at -80 C, gave rise to the unsorted libraries. Using its own MiXCR run on the 5' RACE reads, TCRdb lists one record per CDR3 protein. The sample has some 120,000 distinct CDR3 sequences; about 3.4% are singletons. CDR1 and CDR2 (germline): SGHTA, FQGNSA. There are 16 residues in the CDR3. V trimming: 5 bases; J trimming: 8 bases; junction bases outside the gene matches: 8. The source of the sample is a study of neurological immune-mediated disorders. The receptor's source is a woman in her 30s with multiple sclerosis. V is TRBV7-2 and J is TRBJ1-6; TRBD1 matches 11 bases. The sequenced material came from PBMCs. The CDR3 bases are TGTGCCAGCAGCCTGCAGGACAGGGGGCGTCATTCACCCCTCCACTTT. This codes for CASSLQDRGRHSPLHF.